The source of this TCR beta chain is a study of blood T cell repertoires in COVID-19. Study as a whole: Samples came from the United States, Italy and Spain, spanning acute and convalescent COVID-19. PBMCs, B-cell-depleted T cells, or T cells were the source of the cDNA or gDNA that made up the material.

The CDR3 sequence is 17 residues long. Looked up from germline, CDR1 is SGHNT and CDR2 is YYREEE (reference sequence). With 0 bases clipped from V and 6 bases from J, the junction kept 10 bases outside the gene matches. Generated by immunoSEQ multiplex PCR, the TCRdb table keeps only in-frame clones and is missing some. The table has over 150,000 clones, about 85% seen once. The origin of this receptor is a woman aged 80 or over with COVID-19, enrolled during active disease. Sequenced input: peripheral blood. The V and J genes are TRBV5-4 and TRBJ2-1; 9 bases align to TRBD2. The CDR3 is CASSLGSRGGSLNEQFF. DNA for the CDR3: TGTGCCAGCAGCTTGGGTTCGCGGGGGGGCTCCCTCAATGAGCAGTTCTTC.